The source of this T cell receptor (beta chain) is a study of cytomegalovirus exposure and HLA in healthy donors. Study-level findings and limits: There were reportedly fewer N-insertions in an Asian-associated ancestry cluster than the roughly 670-donor mean, in a later analysis.

With regard to this clone: What it binds is unknown.

The study ran its PCR with 60 Vbeta and 13 Jbeta primers. Data came from immunoSEQ multiplex PCR; TCRdb stores just in-frame clones and leaves some out. Here the sample spans 150,000 to 200,000 clones, 75% to 80% being singletons. The receptor was derived from a man between 45 and 60 years old in good health and CMV-seropositive. Sequenced input: PBMCs.

The CDR3 DNA is TGTGCCAGTAGTATTAGCGGGGGAGAGGCGACCCAGTACTTC. It specifies CASSISGGEATQYF. This rearrangement joins TRBV19 to TRBJ2-5, with TRBD2 matching 9 bases. Trimming removed 3 bases from V and 7 bases from J; junction bases left unmatched: 6. This CDR3 spans 14 amino acids. Germline V CDR1 and CDR2: LNHDA, SQIVND (reference sequence).